The TCR beta chain described here comes from a study of breast tumors, draining lymph nodes, adjacent tissues. This clonotype has at least ten counts. Its antigen remains unidentified. General study results and limits: Data only fit, rather than demonstrated, lymph node origin of most tumor T cells. The data were judged consistent with most tumor T cells coming from lymph node and expanding in tumor. Tumor TCR diversity was below lymph nodes but above nontumor tissue. Luminal-like breast cancer showed significantly greater tumor-nontumor repertoire similarity than basal-like breast cancer did.

TCRdb fed the multiplex PCR reads into MiXCR, producing one record per CDR3 protein. Among 20,000 to 30,000 distinct CDR3 sequences listed, about 25% were seen once. The specimen sequenced was breast tumor tissue. The origin of this receptor is a female donor with breast cancer. Some clones in this sample may be carry-over from other donors' samples.

CDR3 bases: TGCAGTGCTACGTCTTATGGCTACACCTTC. It yields the protein CSATSYGYTF. The V call is TRBV20-1, the J call TRBJ1-2; no clear D gene. Germline lookup yields CDR1 DFQATT and CDR2 SNEGSKA (reference sequence). Trimming pared 4 bases from V and 5 bases from J, leaving 5 bases between. The CDR3 totals 10 residues.